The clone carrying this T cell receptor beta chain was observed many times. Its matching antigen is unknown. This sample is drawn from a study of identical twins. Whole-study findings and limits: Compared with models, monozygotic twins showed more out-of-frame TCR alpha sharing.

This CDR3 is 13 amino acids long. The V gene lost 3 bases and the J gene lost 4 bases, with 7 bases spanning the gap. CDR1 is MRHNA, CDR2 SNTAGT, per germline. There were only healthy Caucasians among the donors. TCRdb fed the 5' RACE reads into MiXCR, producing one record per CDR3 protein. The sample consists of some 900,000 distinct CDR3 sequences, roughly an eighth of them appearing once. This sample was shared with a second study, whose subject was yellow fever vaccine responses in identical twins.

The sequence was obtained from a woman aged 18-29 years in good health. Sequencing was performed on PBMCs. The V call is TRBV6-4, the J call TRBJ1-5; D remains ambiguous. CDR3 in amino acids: CASSETENQPQHF. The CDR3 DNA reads TGTGCCAGCAGTGAGACCGAGAATCAGCCCCAGCATTTT.